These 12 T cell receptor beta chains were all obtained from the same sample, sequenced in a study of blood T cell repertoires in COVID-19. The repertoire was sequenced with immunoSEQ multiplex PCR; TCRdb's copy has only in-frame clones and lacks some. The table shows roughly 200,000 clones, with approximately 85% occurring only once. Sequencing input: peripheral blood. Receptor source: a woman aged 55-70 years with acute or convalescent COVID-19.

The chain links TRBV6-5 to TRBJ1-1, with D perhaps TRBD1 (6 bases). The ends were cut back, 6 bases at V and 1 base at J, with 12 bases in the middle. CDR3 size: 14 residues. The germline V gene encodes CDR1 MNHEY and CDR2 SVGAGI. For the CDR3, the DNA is TGTGCCAGCAGGCGGGGGGGCGAGAACACTGAAGCTTTCTTT. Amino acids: CASRRGGENTEAFF.

The CDR3 loop reads CASSLRLAGIETQYF. DNA of the CDR3: TGTGCCAGCAGCTTAAGGCTAGCGGGTATAGAGACCCAGTACTTC. This chain connects TRBV7-9 to TRBJ2-5, with TRBD2 matching over 8 bases. Germline-derived CDR1 and CDR2 are SEHNR and FQNEAQ (reference sequence). V was pared by 2 bases and J by 4 bases, with 6 bases of the junction left unmatched. The CDR3 has 15 residues.

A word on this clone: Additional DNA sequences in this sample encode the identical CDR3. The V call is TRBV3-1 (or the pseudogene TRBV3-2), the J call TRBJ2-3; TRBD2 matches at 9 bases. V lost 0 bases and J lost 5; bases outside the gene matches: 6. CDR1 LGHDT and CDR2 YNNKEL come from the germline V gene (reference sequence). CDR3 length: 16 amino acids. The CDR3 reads CASSQDTSGRRDTQYF. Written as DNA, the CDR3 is TGTGCCAGCAGCCAAGACACTAGCGGGCGACGAGATACGCAGTATTTT.

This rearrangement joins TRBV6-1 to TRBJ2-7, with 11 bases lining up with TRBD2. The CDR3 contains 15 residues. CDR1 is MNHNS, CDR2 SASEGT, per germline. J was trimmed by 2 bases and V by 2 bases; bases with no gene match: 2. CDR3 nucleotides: TGTGCCAGCAGTGAATTTAGCGGGAGGGCCTACGAGCAGTACTTC. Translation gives CASSEFSGRAYEQYF.

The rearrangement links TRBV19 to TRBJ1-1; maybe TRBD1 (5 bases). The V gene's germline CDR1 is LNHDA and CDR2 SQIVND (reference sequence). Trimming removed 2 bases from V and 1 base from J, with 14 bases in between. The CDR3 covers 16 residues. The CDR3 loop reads CASSIWGGGRNTEAFF. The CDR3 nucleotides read TGTGCCAGTAGTATATGGGGGGGAGGGAGGAACACTGAAGCTTTCTTT.

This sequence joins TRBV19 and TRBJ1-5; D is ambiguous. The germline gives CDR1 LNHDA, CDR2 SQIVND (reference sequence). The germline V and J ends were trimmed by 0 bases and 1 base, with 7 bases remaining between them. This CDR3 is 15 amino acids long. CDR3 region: CASSIDGGSNQPQHF. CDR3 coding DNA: TGTGCCAGTAGTATAGACGGCGGAAGCAATCAGCCCCAGCATTTT. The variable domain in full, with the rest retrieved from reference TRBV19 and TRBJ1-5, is DGGITQSPKYLFRKEGQNVTLSCEQNLNHDAMYWYRQDPGQGLRLIYYSQIVNDFQKGDIAEGYSVSREKKESFPLTVTSAQKNPTAFYLCASSIDGGSNQPQHFGDGTRLSIL.

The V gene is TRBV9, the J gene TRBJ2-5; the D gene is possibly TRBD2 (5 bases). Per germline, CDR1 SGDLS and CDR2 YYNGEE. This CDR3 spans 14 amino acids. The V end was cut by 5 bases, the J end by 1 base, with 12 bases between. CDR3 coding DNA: TGTGCCAGCAGTGAGGGTCCTACCCAAGAGACCCAGTACTTC. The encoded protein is CASSEGPTQETQYF.

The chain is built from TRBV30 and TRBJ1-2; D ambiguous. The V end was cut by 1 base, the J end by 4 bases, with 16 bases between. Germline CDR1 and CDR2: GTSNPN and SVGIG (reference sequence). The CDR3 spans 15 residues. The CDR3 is CAWSEGLWAGYGYTF. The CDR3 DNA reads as TGTGCCTGGAGTGAAGGTTTGTGGGCAGGCTATGGCTACACCTTC.

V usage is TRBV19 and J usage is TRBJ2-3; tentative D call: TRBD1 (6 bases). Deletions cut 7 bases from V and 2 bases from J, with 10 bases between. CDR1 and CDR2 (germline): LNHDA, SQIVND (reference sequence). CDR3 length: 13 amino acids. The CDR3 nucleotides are TGTGCCAGTAAGACAGGTGCCACAGATACGCAGTATTTT. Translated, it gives CASKTGATDTQYF.

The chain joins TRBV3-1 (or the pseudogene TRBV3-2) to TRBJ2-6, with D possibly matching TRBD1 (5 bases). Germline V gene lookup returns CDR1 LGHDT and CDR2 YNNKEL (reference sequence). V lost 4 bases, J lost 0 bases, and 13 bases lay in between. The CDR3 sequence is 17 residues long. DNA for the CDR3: TGTGCCAGCAGCCGCACCTCCAGGGTCTCTGGGGCCAACGTCCTGACTTTC. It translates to CASSRTSRVSGANVLTF.

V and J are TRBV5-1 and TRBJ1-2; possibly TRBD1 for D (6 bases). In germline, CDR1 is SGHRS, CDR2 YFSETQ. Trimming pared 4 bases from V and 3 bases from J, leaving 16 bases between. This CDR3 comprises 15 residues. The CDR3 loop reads CASSPGGAEYYGYTF. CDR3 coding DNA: TGCGCCAGCAGCCCCGGGGGGGCGGAATACTATGGCTACACCTTC.

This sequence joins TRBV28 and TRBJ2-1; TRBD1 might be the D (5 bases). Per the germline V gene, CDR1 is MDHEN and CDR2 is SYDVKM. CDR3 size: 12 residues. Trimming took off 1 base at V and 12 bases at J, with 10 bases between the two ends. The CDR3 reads CASSLYGQGQFF. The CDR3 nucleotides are TGTGCCAGCAGTTTATACGGTCAGGGGCAGTTCTTC. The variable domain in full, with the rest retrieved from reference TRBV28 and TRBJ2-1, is DVKVTQSSRYLVKRTGEKVFLECVQDMDHENMFWYRQDPGLGLRLIYFSYDVKMKEKGDIPEGYSVSREKKERFSLILESASTNQTSMYLCASSLYGQGQFFGPGTRLTVL.